This T cell receptor beta chain was captured in a study of cytomegalovirus exposure and HLA in healthy donors. Trimming left V 5 bases short and J 2 bases short, with 15 bases between. The CDR3 spans 15 residues. Germline V gene sequence: CDR1 SEHNR, CDR2 FQNEAQ (reference sequence). The PCR was carried out with 60 Vbeta primers and 13 Jbeta primers. Method: immunoSEQ multiplex PCR; TCRdb's copy keeps in-frame clones and lacks some. The table lists 150,000 to 200,000 clones, approximately 71% of them singletons. Study-level results: In a later analysis, TCR association rates varied by HLA locus: DRB1 most, HLA-C fewest. Later analysis associated a missense DCLRE1C variant with TCR beta V- and J-gene trimming. The CMV antigen specificity of a few CMV-associated chains was confirmed through in vitro analysis. TCR beta chains numbering under 200 were designated cytomegalovirus-associated.

To note about this clone: Its antigen is as yet unknown.

The chain carries TRBV7-9 and TRBJ2-5, with D possibly matching TRBD2 (7 bases). The sequenced sample consisted of PBMCs. The source of this sequence is a male donor in good health and CMV-seronegative. The CDR3 sequence: CASSPGGGSQETQYF. CDR3 DNA: TGTGCCAGCAGCCCGGGGGGCGGATCGCAAGAGACCCAGTACTTC.